There are many counts of the clone carrying this T cell receptor (beta chain). Its target is unknown. These data originate in a study of T cell repertoires in cytomegalovirus infection. Study-wide context: Newly reported HLA-C-restricted and thoroughly characterized HLA-B-restricted CMV epitopes were employed. Matching HLA type, along with CMV infection, was indicated by public TCR beta signatures.

General study results and limits: CMV-specific TCR beta clonotypes restricted by HLA-C were the ones dominating the ex vivo response.

MiXCR, applied by TCRdb to the reads, yields one record per CDR3 protein. The sample includes 140,000 to 150,000 distinct CDR3 sequences, approximately 30% of them seen just once. The receptor's source is a human donor in good health (CMV status not recorded). Some clones in this sample may be carry-over from other donors' samples. The starting material was CD8+ T cells from cultured PBMCs, obtained from culture after CMV antigen stimulation.

In nucleotides, the CDR3 is TGTGCCAGCAGCTTACCCAACAGGGGGACTGAAGCTTTCTTT. It codes for CASSLPNRGTEAFF. The chain is built from TRBV7-9 and TRBJ1-1; 8 positions agree with TRBD1. Germline V gene sequence: CDR1 SEHNR, CDR2 FQNEAQ (reference sequence). The ends lost 2 bases at V and 5 bases at J; junction bases unmatched: 4. The CDR3 has 14 amino acids.